This T cell receptor (beta chain) was captured by sequencing in a study of regulatory T cells in long-lasting Graves disease. Time point noted: newly diagnosed GD, antithyroid drugs for less than 3 months. Researchers made the TCR library from RNA that was extracted from PBMCs. V was clipped by 6 bases and J by 8 bases; unmatched bases: 17. Germline V gives CDR1 SEHNR, CDR2 FQNEAQ (reference sequence). The CDR3 has 16 amino acids. Library construction for TCR beta used iRepertoire HTBI primers and Arm-PCR of CDR3 regions. A single record per CDR3 protein comes from TCRdb applying MiXCR to the multiplex PCR reads. The table has around 480,000 distinct CDR3 sequences, 15% to 20% seen once. These data were also filed under a second study, of T cells in Graves' hyperthyroidism and ophthalmopathy. This second study says: In the first-round RT-PCR of the TCR CDR3, the HTBI primer set was used.

The receptor was derived from a woman aged 35 to 60 with Graves disease. The V and J genes are TRBV7-9 and TRBJ2-3; 7 bases match TRBD1. Sequencing used peripheral blood mononuclear cells (PBMCs), obtained at new diagnosis, from a patient treated with antithyroid drugs. CDR3 coding DNA: TGTGCCAGCAGAAATCCCGGGACAGATGTTTTCGGTACGCAGTATTTT. This encodes CASRNPGTDVFGTQYF.